Each of the 9 T cell receptor beta chains below was sequenced from the same sample in a study of a mutant IDH1 vaccine in newly diagnosed glioma. Time point meaning: week 5, during vaccination. One vaccine dose held 300 ug of mutant IDH1 20-mer peptide and came with topical imiquimod. No antigen is known for these receptors. Repertoires were generated with immunoSEQ multiplex PCR, while TCRdb's copy carries only in-frame clones and drops some. In the table there are over 35,000 clones, approximately 91% of which are singletons. The sample here was PBMCs, taken from a glioma patient whose treatment included an IDH1 peptide vaccine. The receptor set was obtained from a man between 50 and 59 years old with glioma.

This clone is a singleton in its sample. The V and J genes are TRBV29-1 and TRBJ2-1; the D is unclear. Germline V gives CDR1 SQVTM, CDR2 ANQGSEA. The V and J ends lost 2 bases and 2 bases respectively, with 10 bases between them. The CDR3 spans 14 residues. Here the CDR3 reads CSVESPPAYNEQFF. The CDR3 coding sequence is TGCAGCGTTGAAAGTCCTCCCGCCTACAATGAGCAGTTCTTC.

The rearrangement links TRBV5-4 to TRBJ1-1; D gene ambiguous. There are 13 residues in the CDR3. Germline CDR1 is SGHNT and CDR2 is YYREEE (reference sequence). V lost 6 bases to trimming and J lost 0 bases, with 9 bases between them. CDR3 coding DNA: TGTGCCAGCATGATACGGATGAACACTGAAGCTTTCTTT. Its translation: CASMIRMNTEAFF.

This clone was picked up one time. This chain links TRBV6-6 with TRBJ1-4, with D possibly being TRBD1 (5 bases). Germline-derived CDR1 and CDR2 are MNHNY and SVGAGI (reference sequence). Trimming cost V 4 bases and J 2 bases, with 14 bases left between them. The CDR3 length is 16 residues. The CDR3 here is CASSSPRRQTNEKLFF. The CDR3 nucleotides read TGTGCCAGCAGTTCCCCCCGGAGACAGACTAATGAAAAACTGTTTTTT.

The V call is TRBV15, the J call TRBJ2-1; 8 positions agree with TRBD2. CDR3 length equals 17 residues. V was pared by 0 bases and J by 2 bases, with 6 bases of the junction left unmatched. Germline CDR1 is LNHNV and CDR2 is YYDKDF (reference sequence). The CDR3 bases are TGTGCCACCAGCAGAGACCTTGGAGCGGGAGCCTACAATGAGCAGTTCTTC. Amino acid sequence: CATSRDLGAGAYNEQFF.

V is TRBV7-9 and J is TRBJ2-7; the match to TRBD1 covers 11 bases. Germline-derived CDR1 and CDR2 are SEHNR and FQNEAQ (reference sequence). J was trimmed by 4 bases and V by 9 bases; bases with no gene match: 11. This CDR3 is 15 amino acids long. DNA of the CDR3: TGTGCCAGTCGGGGGGGACAGGGGGTTGAATACGAGCAGTACTTC. The encoded protein is CASRGGQGVEYEQYF.

The chain has TRBV5-6 and TRBJ1-2; D is unclear. The length of the CDR3 is 12 residues. Per the germline V gene, CDR1 is SGHDT and CDR2 is YYEEEE. Trimming pared 4 bases from V and 4 bases from J, leaving 8 bases between. The chain's CDR3 is CASSREAYGYTF. As DNA, the CDR3 is TGTGCCAGCAGCCGGGAGGCCTATGGCTACACCTTC.

V is TRBV19 and J is TRBJ1-5; D is possibly TRBD1 (6 bases). The CDR3 runs 17 residues. Germline V gives CDR1 LNHDA, CDR2 SQIVND (reference sequence). V lost 5 bases and J 4 bases, leaving 21 bases between the germline ends. The CDR3 loop reads CASSFPGGLAVNQPQHF. Here the CDR3 DNA reads TGTGCCAGTAGTTTCCCCGGGGGGCTAGCTGTAAATCAGCCCCAGCATTTT.

The V and J genes are TRBV5-1 and TRBJ1-2; TRBD1 matches 7 bases. This CDR3 is 15 amino acids long. V dropped 2 bases and J dropped 4; count of bases not matched to a gene: 8. Germline CDR1 reads SGHRS; CDR2 reads YFSETQ. The DNA for the CDR3 is TGCGCCAGCAGCTTAAGTACAGGGGATAGCTATGGCTACACCTTC. Residues: CASSLSTGDSYGYTF.

The chain combines TRBV9 with TRBJ2-3, with 11 nucleotides matching TRBD2. V trimming: 4 bases; J trimming: 1 base; junction bases outside the gene matches: 5. Germline values: CDR1 SGDLS, CDR2 YYNGEE. The CDR3 runs to 16 residues. In DNA, the CDR3 is TGTGCCAGCAGCCCCCCGGGACTAGCGGGCACAGATACGCAGTATTTT. Translating gives CASSPPGLAGTDTQYF.